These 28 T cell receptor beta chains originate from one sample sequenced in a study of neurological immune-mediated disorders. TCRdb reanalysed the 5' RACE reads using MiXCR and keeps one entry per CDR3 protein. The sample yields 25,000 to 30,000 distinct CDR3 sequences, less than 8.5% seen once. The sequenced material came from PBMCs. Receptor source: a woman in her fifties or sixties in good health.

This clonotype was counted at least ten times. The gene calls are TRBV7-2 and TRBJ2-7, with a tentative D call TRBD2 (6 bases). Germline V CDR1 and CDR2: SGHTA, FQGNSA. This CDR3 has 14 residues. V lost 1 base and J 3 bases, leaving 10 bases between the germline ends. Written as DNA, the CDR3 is TGTGCCAGCAGCTTAGATTTCGGGGGCTACGAGCAGTACTTC. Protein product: CASSLDFGGYEQYF.

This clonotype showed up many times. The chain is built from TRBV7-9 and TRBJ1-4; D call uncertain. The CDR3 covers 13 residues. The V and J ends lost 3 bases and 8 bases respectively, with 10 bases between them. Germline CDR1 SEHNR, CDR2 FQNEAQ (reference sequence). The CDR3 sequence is CASSFRNGEKLFF. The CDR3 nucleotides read TGTGCCAGCAGCTTCCGAAACGGAGAAAAACTGTTTTTT.

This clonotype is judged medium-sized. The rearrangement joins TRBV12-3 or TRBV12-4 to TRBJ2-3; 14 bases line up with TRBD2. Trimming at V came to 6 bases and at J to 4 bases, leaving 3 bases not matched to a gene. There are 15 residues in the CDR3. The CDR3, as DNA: TGTGCCAGCAGGGGGACTAGCGGGAGTTCAGATACGCAGTATTTT. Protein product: CASRGTSGSSDTQYF.

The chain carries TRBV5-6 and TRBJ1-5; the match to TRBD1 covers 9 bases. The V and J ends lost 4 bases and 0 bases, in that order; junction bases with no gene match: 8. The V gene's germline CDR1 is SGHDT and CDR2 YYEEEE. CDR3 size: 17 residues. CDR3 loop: CASSVRTGVYSNQPQHF. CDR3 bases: TGTGCCAGCAGCGTTAGGACAGGGGTTTATAGCAATCAGCCCCAGCATTTT. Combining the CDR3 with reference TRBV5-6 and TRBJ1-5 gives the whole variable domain DAGVTQSPTHLIKTRGQQVTLRCSPKSGHDTVSWYQQALGQGPQFIFQYYEEEERQRGNFPDRFSGHQFPNYSSELNVNALLLGDSALYLCASSVRTGVYSNQPQHFGDGTRLSIL.

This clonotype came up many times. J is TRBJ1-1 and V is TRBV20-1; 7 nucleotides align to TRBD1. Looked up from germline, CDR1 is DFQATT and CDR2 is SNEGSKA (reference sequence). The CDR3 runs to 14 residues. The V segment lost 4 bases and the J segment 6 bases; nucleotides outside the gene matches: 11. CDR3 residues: CSANRGRFKSEAFF. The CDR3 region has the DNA TGCAGTGCTAACAGGGGCCGGTTTAAGTCTGAAGCTTTCTTT.

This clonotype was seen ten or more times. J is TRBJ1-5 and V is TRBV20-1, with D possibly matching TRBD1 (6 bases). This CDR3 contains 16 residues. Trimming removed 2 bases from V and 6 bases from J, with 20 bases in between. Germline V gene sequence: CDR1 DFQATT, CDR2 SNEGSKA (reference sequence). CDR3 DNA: TGCAGTGCTAGACGTCCGACAGGCCAAATCTTTCAGCCCCAGCATTTT. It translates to CSARRPTGQIFQPQHF.

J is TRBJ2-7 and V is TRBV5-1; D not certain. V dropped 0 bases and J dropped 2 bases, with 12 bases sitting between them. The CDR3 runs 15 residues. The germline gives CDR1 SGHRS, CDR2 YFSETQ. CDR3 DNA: TGCGCCAGCAGCTTGGACAATCTAGGAGCCTACGAGCAGTACTTC. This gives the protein CASSLDNLGAYEQYF.

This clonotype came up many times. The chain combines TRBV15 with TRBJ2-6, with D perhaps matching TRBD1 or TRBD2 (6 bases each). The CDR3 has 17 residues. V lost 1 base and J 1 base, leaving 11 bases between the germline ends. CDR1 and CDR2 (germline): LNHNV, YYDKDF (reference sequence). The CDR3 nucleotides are TGTGCCACCAGCAGAGGAGGGGGGAAGTCTGGGGCCAACGTCCTGACTTTC. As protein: CATSRGGGKSGANVLTF.

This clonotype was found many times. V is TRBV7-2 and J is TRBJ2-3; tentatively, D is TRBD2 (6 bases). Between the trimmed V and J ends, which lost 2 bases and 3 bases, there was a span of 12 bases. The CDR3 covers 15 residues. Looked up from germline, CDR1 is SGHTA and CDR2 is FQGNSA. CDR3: CASSLYTGRTDTQYF. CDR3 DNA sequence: TGTGCCAGCAGCTTATATACGGGGAGGACAGATACGCAGTATTTT.

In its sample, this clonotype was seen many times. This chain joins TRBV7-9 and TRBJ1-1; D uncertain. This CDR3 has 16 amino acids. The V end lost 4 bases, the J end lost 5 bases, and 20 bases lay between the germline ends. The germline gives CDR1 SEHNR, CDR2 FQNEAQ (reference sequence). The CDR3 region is CASSSIRAALGTEAFF. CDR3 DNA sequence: TGTGCCAGCAGCTCAATCCGGGCCGCATTAGGGACTGAAGCTTTCTTT.

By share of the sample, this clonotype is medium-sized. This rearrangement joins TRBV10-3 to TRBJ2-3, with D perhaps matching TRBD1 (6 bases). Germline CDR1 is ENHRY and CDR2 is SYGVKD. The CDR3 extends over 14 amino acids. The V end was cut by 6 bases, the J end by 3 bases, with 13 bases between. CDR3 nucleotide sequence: TGTGCCATCAGAGGGGACACTAAGACAGATACGCAGTATTTT. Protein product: CAIRGDTKTDTQYF.

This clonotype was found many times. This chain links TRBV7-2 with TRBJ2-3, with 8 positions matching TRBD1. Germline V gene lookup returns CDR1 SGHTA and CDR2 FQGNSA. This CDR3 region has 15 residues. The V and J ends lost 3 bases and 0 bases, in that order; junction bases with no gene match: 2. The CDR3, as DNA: TGTGCCAGCAGCTTTTGGACAGGGAGCACAGATACGCAGTATTTT. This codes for CASSFWTGSTDTQYF. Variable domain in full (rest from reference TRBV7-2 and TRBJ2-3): GAGVSQSPSNKVTEKGKDVELRCDPISGHTALYWYRQSLGQGLEFLIYFQGNSAPDKSGLPSDRFSAERTGGSVSTLTIQRTQQEDSAVYLCASSFWTGSTDTQYFGPGTRLTVL.

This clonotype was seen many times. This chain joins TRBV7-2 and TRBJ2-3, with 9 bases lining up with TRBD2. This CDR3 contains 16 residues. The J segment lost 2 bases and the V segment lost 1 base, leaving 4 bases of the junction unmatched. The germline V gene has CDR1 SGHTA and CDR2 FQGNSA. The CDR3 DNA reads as TGTGCCAGCAGCTTAGACCTAGCGGGATTCACAGATACGCAGTATTTT. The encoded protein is CASSLDLAGFTDTQYF.

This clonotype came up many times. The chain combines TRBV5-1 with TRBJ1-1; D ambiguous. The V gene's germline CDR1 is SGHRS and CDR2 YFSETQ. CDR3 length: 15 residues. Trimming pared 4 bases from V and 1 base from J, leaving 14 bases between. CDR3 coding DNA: TGCGCCAGCAGCCGGGTAGGCGAGAAGAACACTGAAGCTTTCTTT. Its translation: CASSRVGEKNTEAFF.

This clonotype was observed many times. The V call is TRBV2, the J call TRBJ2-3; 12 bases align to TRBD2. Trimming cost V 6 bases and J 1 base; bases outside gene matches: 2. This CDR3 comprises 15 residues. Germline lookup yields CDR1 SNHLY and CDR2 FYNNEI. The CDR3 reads CASRRTSGGTDTQYF. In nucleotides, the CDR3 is TGTGCCAGCAGGAGGACTAGCGGGGGCACAGATACGCAGTATTTT.

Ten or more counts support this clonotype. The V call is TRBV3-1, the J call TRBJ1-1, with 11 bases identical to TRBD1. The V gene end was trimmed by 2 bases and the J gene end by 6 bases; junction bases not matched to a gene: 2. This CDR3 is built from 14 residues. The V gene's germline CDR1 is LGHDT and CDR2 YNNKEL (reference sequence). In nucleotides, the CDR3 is TGTGCCAGCAGCCAAAGGGACAGGGGGTCTGAAGCTTTCTTT. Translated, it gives CASSQRDRGSEAFF.

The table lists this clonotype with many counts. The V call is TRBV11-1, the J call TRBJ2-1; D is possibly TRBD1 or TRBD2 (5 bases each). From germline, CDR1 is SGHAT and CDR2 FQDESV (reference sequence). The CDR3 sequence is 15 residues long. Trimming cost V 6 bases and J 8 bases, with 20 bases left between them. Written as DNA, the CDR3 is TGTGCCAGCAGGGGGCGGCTCAAGGGGACCGATGAGCAGTTCTTC. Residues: CASRGRLKGTDEQFF.

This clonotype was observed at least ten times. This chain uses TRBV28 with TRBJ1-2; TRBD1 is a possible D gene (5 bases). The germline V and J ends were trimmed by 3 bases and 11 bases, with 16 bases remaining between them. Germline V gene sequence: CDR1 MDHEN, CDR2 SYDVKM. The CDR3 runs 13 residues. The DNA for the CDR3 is TGTGCCAGCAGTTTTGTCAGGGAATCGAGATACACCTTC. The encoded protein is CASSFVRESRYTF.

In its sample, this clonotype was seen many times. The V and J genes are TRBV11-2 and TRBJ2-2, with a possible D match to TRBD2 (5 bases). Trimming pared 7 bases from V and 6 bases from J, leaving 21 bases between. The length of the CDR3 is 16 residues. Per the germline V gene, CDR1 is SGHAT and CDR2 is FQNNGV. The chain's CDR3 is CASTHRGSFFSGELFF. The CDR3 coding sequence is TGTGCCAGCACCCATCGCGGGTCCTTCTTTTCCGGGGAGCTGTTTTTT.

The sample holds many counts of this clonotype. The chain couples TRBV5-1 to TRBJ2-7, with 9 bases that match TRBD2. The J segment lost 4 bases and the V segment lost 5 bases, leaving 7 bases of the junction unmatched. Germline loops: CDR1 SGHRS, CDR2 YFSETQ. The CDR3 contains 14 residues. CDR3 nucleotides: TGCGCCAGCAGGGCCCAGGGACTAGCTTACGAGCAGTACTTC. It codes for CASRAQGLAYEQYF.

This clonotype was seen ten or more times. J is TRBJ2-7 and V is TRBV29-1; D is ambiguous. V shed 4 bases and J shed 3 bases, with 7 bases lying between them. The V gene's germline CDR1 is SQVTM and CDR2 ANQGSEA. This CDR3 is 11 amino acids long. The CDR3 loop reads CSVVLSYEQYF. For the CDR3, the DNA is TGCAGCGTTGTTCTGAGCTACGAGCAGTACTTC.

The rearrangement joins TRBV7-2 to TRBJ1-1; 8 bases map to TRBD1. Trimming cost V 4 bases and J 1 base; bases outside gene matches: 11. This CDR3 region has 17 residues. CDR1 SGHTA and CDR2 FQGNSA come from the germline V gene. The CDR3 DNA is TGTGCCAGCAGCTCAAGACAGGGGATAGGGGGGAACACTGAAGCTTTCTTT. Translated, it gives CASSSRQGIGGNTEAFF.

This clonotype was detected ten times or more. The CDR3 nucleotides read TGCAGTGCTAGAGGGCTAGCGGGGAACACCGGGGAGCTGTTTTTT. Its protein product is CSARGLAGNTGELFF. The gene calls are TRBV20-1 and TRBJ2-2, with 8 bases identical to TRBD2. This CDR3 has 15 residues. The V segment lost 1 base and the J segment 1 base; nucleotides outside the gene matches: 2. The germline V gene encodes CDR1 DFQATT and CDR2 SNEGSKA (reference sequence).

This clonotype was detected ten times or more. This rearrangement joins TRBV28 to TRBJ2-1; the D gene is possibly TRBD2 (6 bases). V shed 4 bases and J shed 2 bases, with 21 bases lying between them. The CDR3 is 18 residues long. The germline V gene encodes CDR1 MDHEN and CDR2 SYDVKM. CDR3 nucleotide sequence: TGTGCCAGCAGTTCGGAGGGAGTCTCGGTTGGGGCCTACAATGAGCAGTTCTTC. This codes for CASSSEGVSVGAYNEQFF.

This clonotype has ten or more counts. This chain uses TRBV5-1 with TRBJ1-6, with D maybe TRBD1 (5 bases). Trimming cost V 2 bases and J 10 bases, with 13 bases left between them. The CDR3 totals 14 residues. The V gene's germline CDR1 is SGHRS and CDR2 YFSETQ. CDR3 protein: CASSLWGTQSPLHF. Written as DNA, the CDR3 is TGCGCCAGCAGCTTATGGGGGACTCAGTCACCCCTCCACTTT.

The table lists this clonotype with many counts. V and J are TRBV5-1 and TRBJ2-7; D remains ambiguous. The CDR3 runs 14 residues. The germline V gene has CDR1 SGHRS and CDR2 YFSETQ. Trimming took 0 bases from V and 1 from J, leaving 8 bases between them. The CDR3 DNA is TGCGCCAGCAGCTTGGAGGTGGAGTCCTACGAGCAGTACTTC. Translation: CASSLEVESYEQYF.

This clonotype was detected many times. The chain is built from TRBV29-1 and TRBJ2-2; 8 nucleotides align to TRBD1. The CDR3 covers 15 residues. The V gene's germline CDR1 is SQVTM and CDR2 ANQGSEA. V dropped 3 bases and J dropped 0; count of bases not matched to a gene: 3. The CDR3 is CSVDPGGANTGELFF. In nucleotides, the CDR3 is TGCAGCGTTGACCCAGGGGGCGCGAACACCGGGGAGCTGTTTTTT.

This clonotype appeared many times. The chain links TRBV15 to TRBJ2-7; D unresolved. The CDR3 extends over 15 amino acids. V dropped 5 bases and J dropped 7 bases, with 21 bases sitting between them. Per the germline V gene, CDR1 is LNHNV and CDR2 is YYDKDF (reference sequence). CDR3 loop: CATSRRQRPLGEQYF. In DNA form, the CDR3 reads TGTGCCACCAGCCGCAGGCAGAGACCCCTGGGAGAGCAGTACTTC.